The TCR beta chain under discussion was sequenced for a study of blood T cells in healthy people across ages. Study results and caveats: Relative to aged donors, long-lived donors carried more naive CD4+ cells and displayed higher diversity. For the donors, CMV status was unknown and possibly confounded expanded clonotype changes. When one million T cells were used, diversity estimates were thought to be underestimates.

Note on this clonotype: The antigen is not known.

A minimum of 5.5 micrograms of total RNA was extracted per sample. With a J-beta primer mix and a sample-barcoded 5' primer, a second PCR ran roughly 6 to 11 cycles. One entry per CDR3 protein, called by TCRdb with MiXCR from the 5' RACE reads. This sample yields nearly 1 million distinct CDR3 sequences, of which roughly 51% are seen a single time; 20% to 25% belongs to the top ten. V lost 3 bases, J lost 4 bases, and 6 bases stayed unmatched. This CDR3 has 15 residues. The germline V gene encodes CDR1 MNHEY and CDR2 SMNVEV (reference sequence). V usage is TRBV27 and J usage is TRBJ1-2; TRBD1 matches at 9 bases. This clonotype was obtained from a woman aged 60-75 years in good health. Sequenced input: blood. The chain's CDR3 is CASSLMPGQGYGYTF. The CDR3 region has the DNA TGTGCCAGCAGTTTGATGCCGGGACAGGGCTATGGCTACACCTTC.